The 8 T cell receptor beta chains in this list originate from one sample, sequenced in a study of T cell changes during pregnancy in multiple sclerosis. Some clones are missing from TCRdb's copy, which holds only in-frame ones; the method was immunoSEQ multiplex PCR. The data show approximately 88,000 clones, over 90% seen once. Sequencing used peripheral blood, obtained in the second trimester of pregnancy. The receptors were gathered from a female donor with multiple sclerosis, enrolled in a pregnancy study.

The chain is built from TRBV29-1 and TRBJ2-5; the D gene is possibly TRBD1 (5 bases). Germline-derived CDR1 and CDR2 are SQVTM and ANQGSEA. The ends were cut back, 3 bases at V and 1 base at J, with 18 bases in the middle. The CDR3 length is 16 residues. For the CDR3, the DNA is TGCAGCGTTGAGGGTAGGGGATATACCACCCAAGAGACCCAGTACTTC. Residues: CSVEGRGYTTQETQYF.

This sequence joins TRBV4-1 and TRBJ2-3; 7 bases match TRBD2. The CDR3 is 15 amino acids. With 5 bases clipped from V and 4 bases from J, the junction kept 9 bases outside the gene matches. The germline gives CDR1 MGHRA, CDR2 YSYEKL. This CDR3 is CASSGLEDRSDTQYF. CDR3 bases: TGCGCCAGCAGCGGACTAGAGGATCGTTCAGATACGCAGTATTTT.

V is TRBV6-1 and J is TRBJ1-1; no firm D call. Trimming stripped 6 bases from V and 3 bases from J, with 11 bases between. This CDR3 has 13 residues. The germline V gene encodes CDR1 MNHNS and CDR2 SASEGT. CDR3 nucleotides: TGTGCCAGCAGCGGACTGGAGGACACTGAAGCTTTCTTT. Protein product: CASSGLEDTEAFF.

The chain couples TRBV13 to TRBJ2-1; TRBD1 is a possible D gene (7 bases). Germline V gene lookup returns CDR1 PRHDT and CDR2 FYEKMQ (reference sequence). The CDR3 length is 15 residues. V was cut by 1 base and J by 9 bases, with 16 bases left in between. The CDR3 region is CASSLEPRGAGEQFF. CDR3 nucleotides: TGTGCCAGCAGCTTAGAACCCAGGGGGGCGGGTGAGCAGTTCTTC.

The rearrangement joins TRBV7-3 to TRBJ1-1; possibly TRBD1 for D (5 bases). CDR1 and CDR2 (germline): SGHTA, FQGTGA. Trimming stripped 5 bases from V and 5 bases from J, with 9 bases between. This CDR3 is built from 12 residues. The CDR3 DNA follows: TGTGCCAGCAGCCACGGGGGAACTGAAGCTTTCTTT. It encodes CASSHGGTEAFF. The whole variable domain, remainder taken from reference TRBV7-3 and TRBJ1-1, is GAGVSQTPSNKVTEKGKYVELRCDPISGHTALYWYRQSLGQGPEFLIYFQGTGAADDSGLPNDRFFAVRPEGSVSTLKIQRTERGDSAVYLCASSHGGTEAFFGQGTRLTVV.

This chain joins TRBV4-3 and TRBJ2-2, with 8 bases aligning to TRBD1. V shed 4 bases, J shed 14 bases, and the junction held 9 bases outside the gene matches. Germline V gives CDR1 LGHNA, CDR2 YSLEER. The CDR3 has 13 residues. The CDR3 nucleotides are TGCGCCAGCAGCCTACCAGGGGGCGGTACACTGTTTTTT. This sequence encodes CASSLPGGGTLFF.

CDR3 protein: CASSHLGGADYGYTF. The CDR3 nucleotides read TGCGCCAGCAGCCATTTGGGGGGGGCCGACTATGGCTACACCTTC. The rearrangement uses TRBV5-1 and TRBJ1-2; D may be TRBD1 (6 bases). CDR1 is SGHRS and CDR2 is YFSETQ in the germline V gene. The V gene lost 4 bases and the J gene lost 3 bases, with 16 bases spanning the gap. This CDR3 comprises 15 residues.

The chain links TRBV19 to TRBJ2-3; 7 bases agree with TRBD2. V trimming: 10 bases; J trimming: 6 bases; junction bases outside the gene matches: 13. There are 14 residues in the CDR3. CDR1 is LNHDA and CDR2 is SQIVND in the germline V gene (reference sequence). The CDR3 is CATNAGRARDTQYF. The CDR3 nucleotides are TGTGCCACCAACGCTGGGAGGGCCAGGGATACGCAGTATTTT.